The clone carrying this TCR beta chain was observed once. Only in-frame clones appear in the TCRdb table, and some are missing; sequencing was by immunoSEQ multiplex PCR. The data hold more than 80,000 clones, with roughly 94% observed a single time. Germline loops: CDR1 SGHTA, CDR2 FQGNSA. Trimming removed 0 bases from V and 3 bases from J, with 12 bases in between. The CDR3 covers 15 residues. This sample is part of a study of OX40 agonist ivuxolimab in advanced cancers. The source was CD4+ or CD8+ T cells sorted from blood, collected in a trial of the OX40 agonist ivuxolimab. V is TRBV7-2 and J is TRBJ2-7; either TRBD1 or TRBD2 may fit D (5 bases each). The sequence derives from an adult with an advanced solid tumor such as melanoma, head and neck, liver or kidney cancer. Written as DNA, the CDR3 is TGTGCCAGCAGCTTAGCCTATGGGACGAACTACGAGCAGTACTTC. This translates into CASSLAYGTNYEQYF.